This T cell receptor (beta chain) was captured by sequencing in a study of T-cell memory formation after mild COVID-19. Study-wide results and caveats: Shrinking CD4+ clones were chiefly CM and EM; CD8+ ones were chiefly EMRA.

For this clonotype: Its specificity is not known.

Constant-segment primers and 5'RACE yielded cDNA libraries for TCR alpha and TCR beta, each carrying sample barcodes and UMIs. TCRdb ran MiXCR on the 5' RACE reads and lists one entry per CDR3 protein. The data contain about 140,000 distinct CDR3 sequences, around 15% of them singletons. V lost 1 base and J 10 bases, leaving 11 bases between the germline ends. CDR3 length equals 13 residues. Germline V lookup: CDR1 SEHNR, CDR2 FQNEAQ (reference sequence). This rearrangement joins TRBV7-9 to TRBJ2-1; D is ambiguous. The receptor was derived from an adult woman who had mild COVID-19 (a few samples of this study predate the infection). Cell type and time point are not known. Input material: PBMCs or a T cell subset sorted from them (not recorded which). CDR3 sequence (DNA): TGTGCCAGCAGCTTAGGATTGGGTAGAGAGCAGTTCTTC. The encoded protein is CASSLGLGREQFF. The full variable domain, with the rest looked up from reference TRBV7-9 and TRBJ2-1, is DTGVSQNPRHKITKRGQNVTFRCDPISEHNRLYWYRQTLGQGPEFLTYFQNEAQLEKSRLLSDRFSAERPKGSFSTLEIQRTEQGDSAMYLCASSLGLGREQFFGPGTRLTVL.